The 14 T cell receptor beta chains reported below all come from one sample, sequenced in a study of cytomegalovirus exposure and HLA in healthy donors. In the PCR, 60 Vbeta and 13 Jbeta primers were used. Sequenced by immunoSEQ multiplex PCR; TCRdb stores in-frame clones only, minus some. This sample has 150,000 to 200,000 clones, with roughly 70% found just once. The source material was PBMCs. The receptors shown here come from a woman aged 40 to 50 in good health and CMV-seropositive.

The gene calls are TRBV27 and TRBJ1-1; D is uncertain. This CDR3 comprises 11 residues. Germline V gives CDR1 MNHEY, CDR2 SMNVEV (reference sequence). The V end was cut by 4 bases, the J end by 9 bases, with 9 bases between. This CDR3 reads CASSSGFKAFF. CDR3 coding DNA: TGTGCCAGCAGTTCGGGTTTCAAAGCTTTCTTT.

This chain uses TRBV28 with TRBJ2-3; tentatively, D is TRBD1 (5 bases). Germline loops: CDR1 MDHEN, CDR2 SYDVKM. CDR3 length: 14 residues. V lost 6 bases and J 3 bases, leaving 13 bases between the germline ends. The chain's CDR3 is CASSTARVTDTQYF. In nucleotides, the CDR3 is TGTGCCAGCAGCACGGCCAGGGTTACAGATACGCAGTATTTT.

The chain is built from TRBV7-2 and TRBJ1-1; no reliable D call. The V gene lost 2 bases and the J gene lost 4 bases, with 8 bases spanning the gap. This CDR3 has 13 residues. Germline CDR1 SGHTA, CDR2 FQGNSA. CDR3 coding DNA: TGTGCCAGCAGCTTATTACAGACCACTGAAGCTTTCTTT. It codes for CASSLLQTTEAFF.

This clone was observed once. This chain uses TRBV7-9 with TRBJ2-1; the match to TRBD1 covers 8 bases. The trim removed 5 bases at V and 9 bases at J, leaving 12 bases unmatched. The germline CDR1 and CDR2 sequences are SEHNR and FQNEAQ (reference sequence). The CDR3 is 15 amino acids. CDR3 residues: CASSRQGPLGPEQFF. The CDR3 region has the DNA TGTGCCAGCAGCCGACAGGGGCCTCTCGGGCCTGAGCAGTTCTTC.

The CDR3 coding sequence is TGTGCCATCAGTCCTGGACTAGCAGAAGAGACCCAGTACTTC. Protein: CAISPGLAEETQYF. V and J are TRBV10-3 and TRBJ2-5; 8 bases agree with TRBD2. With 5 bases clipped from V and 3 bases from J, the junction kept 5 bases outside the gene matches. Germline V lookup: CDR1 ENHRY, CDR2 SYGVKD. The CDR3 extends over 14 amino acids.

The table lists this clone with a few counts. This chain uses TRBV7-2 with TRBJ2-5; D remains unclear. This CDR3 is built from 15 residues. V lost 1 base and J 2 bases, leaving 11 bases between the germline ends. In germline, CDR1 is SGHTA, CDR2 FQGNSA. The CDR3 here is CASSLEERAQETQYF. The CDR3, as DNA: TGTGCCAGCAGCTTAGAAGAGCGAGCTCAAGAGACCCAGTACTTC.

The genes are TRBV19 and TRBJ1-2, with 9 bases aligning to TRBD1. J was trimmed by 5 bases and V by 3 bases; bases with no gene match: 4. The CDR3 is made up of 14 amino acids. Per the germline V gene, CDR1 is LNHDA and CDR2 is SQIVND (reference sequence). The CDR3 loop is CASSIAQGAYGYTF. Here the CDR3 DNA reads TGTGCCAGTAGTATCGCACAGGGGGCATATGGCTACACCTTC.

The genes are TRBV6-1 and TRBJ1-2; 7 nucleotides agree with TRBD1. Trimming took 6 bases from V and 2 from J; bases not matched to a gene: 3. The CDR3 has 13 residues. Germline CDR1 MNHNS, CDR2 SASEGT. The CDR3 DNA follows: TGTGCCAGCAGCTCGACAGGGAACTATGGCTACACCTTC. Its protein is CASSSTGNYGYTF.

V and J are TRBV6-1 and TRBJ2-5; TRBD1 matches at 10 bases. This CDR3 has 14 amino acids. The germline CDR1 and CDR2 sequences are MNHNS and SASEGT. Trimming at V came to 6 bases and at J to 7 bases, leaving 8 bases not matched to a gene. The CDR3 loop is CASRETGGAGTQYF. In DNA form, the CDR3 reads TGTGCCAGCAGGGAGACAGGGGGCGCGGGGACCCAGTACTTC.

DNA for the CDR3: TGTGCCAGCTCACCCCCCCAGGGAATCTCAGGAAACACCATATATTTT. Residues: CASSPPQGISGNTIYF. This chain connects TRBV18 to TRBJ1-3, with TRBD1 as a possible D gene (5 bases). Trimming took 3 bases from V and 4 from J, leaving 16 bases between them. The CDR3 contains 16 residues. Germline V CDR1 and CDR2: KGHSH, LQKENI.

V and J are TRBV5-1 and TRBJ2-1; 10 bases match TRBD2. CDR1 is SGHRS and CDR2 is YFSETQ in the germline V gene. J was trimmed by 8 bases and V by 0 bases; bases with no gene match: 5. This CDR3 is built from 15 residues. CDR3 protein: CASSLEASGSHEQFF. The CDR3 DNA sequence: TGCGCCAGCAGCTTGGAGGCTAGCGGGAGCCATGAGCAGTTCTTC.

The V gene is TRBV7-2, the J gene TRBJ2-3, with TRBD2 matching over 10 bases. Germline loops: CDR1 SGHTA, CDR2 FQGNSA. This CDR3 spans 14 amino acids. The junction had 4 bases not matched to a gene; V was cut back by 4 bases and J by 6 bases. The CDR3 sequence: CASSWGLARDTQYF. CDR3 DNA: TGTGCCAGCAGCTGGGGACTAGCGAGGGATACGCAGTATTTT.

V usage is TRBV25-1 and J usage is TRBJ2-3; D possibly corresponds to TRBD1 (6 bases). This CDR3 region has 16 residues. Germline CDR1 and CDR2: MGHDK and SYGVNS. V lost 6 bases, J lost 4 bases, and 20 bases lay in between. The chain's CDR3 is CASRQTTGSVPDTQYF. CDR3 DNA: TGTGCCAGCAGACAAACCACAGGGTCGGTCCCAGATACGCAGTATTTT.

CDR3 DNA: TGTGCCAGCACCAACCGGGGGGCGCCGAACACTGAAGCTTTCTTT. As protein: CASTNRGAPNTEAFF. This chain joins TRBV6-5 and TRBJ1-1; possible D gene TRBD1, 6 bases. Trimming cost V 7 bases and J 1 base, with 16 bases left between them. This CDR3 is built from 15 residues. The germline V gene has CDR1 MNHEY and CDR2 SVGAGI.